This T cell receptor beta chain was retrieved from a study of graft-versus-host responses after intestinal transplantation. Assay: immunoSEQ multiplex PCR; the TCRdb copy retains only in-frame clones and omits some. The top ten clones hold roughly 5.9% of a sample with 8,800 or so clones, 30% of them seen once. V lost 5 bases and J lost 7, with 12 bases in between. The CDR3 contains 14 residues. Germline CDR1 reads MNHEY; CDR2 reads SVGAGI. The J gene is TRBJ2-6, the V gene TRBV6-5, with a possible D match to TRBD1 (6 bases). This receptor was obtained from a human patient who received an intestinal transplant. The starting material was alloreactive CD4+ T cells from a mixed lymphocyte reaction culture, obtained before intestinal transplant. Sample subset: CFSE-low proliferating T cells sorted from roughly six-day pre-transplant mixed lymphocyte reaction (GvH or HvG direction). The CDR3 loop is CASSESGTANVLTF. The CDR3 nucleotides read TGTGCCAGCAGTGAGAGTGGGACAGCCAACGTCCTGACTTTC.